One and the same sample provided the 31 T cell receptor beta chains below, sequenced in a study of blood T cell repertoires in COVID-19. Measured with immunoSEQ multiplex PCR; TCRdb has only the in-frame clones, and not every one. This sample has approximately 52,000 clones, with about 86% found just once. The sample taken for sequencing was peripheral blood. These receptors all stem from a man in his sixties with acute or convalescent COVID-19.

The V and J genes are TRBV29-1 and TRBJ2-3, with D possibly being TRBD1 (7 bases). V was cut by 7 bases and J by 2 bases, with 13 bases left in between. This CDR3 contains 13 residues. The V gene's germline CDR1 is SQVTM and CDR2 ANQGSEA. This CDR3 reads CSGAGQNTDTQYF. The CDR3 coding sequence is TGCAGCGGGGCGGGACAGAACACAGATACGCAGTATTTT.

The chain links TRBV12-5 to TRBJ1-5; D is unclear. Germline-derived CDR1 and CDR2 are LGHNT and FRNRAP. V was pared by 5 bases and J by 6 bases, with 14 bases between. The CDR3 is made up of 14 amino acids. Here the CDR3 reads CASGLEGGAQPQHF. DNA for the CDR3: TGTGCTAGTGGTCTAGAGGGAGGAGCTCAGCCCCAGCATTTT.

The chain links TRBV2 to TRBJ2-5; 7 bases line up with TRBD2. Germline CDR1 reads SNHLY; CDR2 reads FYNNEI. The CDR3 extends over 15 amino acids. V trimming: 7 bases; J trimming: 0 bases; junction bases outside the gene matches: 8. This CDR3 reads CASKREALYQETQYF. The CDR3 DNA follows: TGTGCCAGCAAACGGGAGGCTTTGTACCAAGAGACCCAGTACTTC.

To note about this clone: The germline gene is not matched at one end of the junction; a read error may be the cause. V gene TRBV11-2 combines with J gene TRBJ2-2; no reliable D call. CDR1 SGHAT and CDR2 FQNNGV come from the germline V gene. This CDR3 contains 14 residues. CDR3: CASRLGADTGELFF. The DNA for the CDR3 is TGTGCCAGCAGACTTGGTGCAGACACTGGGGAGCTGTTTTTT. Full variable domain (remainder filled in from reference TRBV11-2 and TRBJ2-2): EAGVAQSPRYKIIEKRQSVAFWCNPISGHATLYWYQQILGQGPKLLIQFQNNGVVDDSQLPKDRFSAERLKGVDSTLKIQPAKLEDSAVYLCASRLGADTGELFFGEGSRLTVL.

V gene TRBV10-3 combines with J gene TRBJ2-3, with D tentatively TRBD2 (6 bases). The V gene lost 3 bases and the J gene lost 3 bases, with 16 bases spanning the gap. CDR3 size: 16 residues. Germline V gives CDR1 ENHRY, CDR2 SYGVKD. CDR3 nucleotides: TGTGCCATCAGTGAAAAGCGGGCAGTAGTAACAGATACGCAGTATTTT. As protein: CAISEKRAVVTDTQYF.

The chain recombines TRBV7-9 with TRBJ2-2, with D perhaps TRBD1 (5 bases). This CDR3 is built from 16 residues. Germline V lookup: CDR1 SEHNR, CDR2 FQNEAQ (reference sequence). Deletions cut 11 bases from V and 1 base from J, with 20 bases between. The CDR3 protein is CALLVVEGQNTGELFF. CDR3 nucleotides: TGTGCCCTCCTGGTCGTGGAAGGACAGAACACCGGGGAGCTGTTTTTT.

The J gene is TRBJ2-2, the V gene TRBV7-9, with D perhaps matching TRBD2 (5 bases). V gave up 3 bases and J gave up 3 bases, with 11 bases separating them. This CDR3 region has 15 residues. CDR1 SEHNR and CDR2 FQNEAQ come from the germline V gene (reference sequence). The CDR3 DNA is TGTGCCAGCAGCTTGATGGACTCGTACACCGGGGAGCTGTTTTTT. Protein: CASSLMDSYTGELFF.

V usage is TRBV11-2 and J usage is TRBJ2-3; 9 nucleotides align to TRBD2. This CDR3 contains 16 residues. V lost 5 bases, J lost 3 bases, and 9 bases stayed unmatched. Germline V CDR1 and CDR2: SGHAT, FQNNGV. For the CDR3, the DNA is TGTGCCAGCAGCAACGGGCGGGGGGGCCCTACAGATACGCAGTATTTT. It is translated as CASSNGRGGPTDTQYF.

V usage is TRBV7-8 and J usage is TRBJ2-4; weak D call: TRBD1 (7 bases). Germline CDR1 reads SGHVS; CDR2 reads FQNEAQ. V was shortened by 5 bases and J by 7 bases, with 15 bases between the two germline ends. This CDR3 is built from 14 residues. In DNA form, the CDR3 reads TGTGCCAGCAGCGATCAGACAGGGAGGAACATTCAGTACTTC. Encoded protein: CASSDQTGRNIQYF.

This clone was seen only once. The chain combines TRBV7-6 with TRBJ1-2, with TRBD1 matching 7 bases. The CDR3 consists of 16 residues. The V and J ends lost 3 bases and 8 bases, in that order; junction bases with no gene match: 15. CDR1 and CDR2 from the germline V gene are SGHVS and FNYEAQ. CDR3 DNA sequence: TGTGCCAGCAGCTTGCCCACGGGAGGGGGCACAGGGGGCTACACCTTC. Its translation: CASSLPTGGGTGGYTF. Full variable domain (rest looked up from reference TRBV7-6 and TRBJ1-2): GAGVSQSPRYKVTKRGQDVALRCDPISGHVSLYWYRQALGQGPEFLTYFNYEAQQDKSGLPNDRFSAERPEGSISTLTIQRTEQRDSAMYRCASSLPTGGGTGGYTFGSGTRLTVV.

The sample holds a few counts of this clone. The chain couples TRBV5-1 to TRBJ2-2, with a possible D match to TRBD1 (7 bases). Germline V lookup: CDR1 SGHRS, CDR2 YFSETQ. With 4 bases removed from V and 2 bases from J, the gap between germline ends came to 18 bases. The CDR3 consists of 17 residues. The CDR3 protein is CASSRGQPGGNTGELFF. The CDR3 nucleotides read TGCGCCAGCAGCCGGGGGCAGCCAGGGGGAAACACCGGGGAGCTGTTTTTT. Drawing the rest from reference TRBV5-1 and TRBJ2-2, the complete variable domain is KAGVTQTPRYLIKTRGQQVTLSCSPISGHRSVSWYQQTPGQGLQFLFEYFSETQRNKGNFPGRFSGRQFSNSRSEMNVSTLELGDSALYLCASSRGQPGGNTGELFFGEGSRLTVL.

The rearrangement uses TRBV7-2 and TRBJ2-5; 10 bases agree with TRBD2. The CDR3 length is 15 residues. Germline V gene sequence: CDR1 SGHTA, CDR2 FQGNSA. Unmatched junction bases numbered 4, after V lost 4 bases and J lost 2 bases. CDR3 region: CASSSSGSFQETQYF. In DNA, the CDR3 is TGTGCCAGCAGCTCTAGCGGGAGTTTTCAAGAGACCCAGTACTTC.

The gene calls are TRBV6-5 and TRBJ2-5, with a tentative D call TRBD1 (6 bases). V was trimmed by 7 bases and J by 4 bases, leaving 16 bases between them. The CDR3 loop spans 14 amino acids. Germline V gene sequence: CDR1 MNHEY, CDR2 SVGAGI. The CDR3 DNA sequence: TGTGCCAGCAATAGACTGGGACAACTAGAGACCCAGTACTTC. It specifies CASNRLGQLETQYF.

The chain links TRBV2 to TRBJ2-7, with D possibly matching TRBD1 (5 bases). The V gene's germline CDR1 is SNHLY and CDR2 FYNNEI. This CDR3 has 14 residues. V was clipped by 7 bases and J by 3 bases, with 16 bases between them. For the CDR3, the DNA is TGTGCCAGCAACCTCCGACAGCCTCTCTACGAGCAGTACTTC. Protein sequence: CASNLRQPLYEQYF.

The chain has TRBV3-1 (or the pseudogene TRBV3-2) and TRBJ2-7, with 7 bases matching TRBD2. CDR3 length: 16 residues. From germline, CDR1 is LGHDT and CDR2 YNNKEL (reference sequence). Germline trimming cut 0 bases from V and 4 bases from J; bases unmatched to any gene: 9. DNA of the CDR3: TGTGCCAGCAGCCAAGAATCTCGCGCGGGAGCTTACGAGCAGTACTTC. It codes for CASSQESRAGAYEQYF.

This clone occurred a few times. The CDR3 region is CATSRDRGQGPDTQYF. CDR3 sequence (DNA): TGTGCCACCAGCAGAGATCGGGGTCAGGGGCCAGATACGCAGTATTTT. The chain carries TRBV15 and TRBJ2-3; D may be TRBD1 (6 bases). Germline assignment: CDR1 LNHNV and CDR2 YYDKDF (reference sequence). This CDR3 has 16 residues. Trimming pared 0 bases from V and 4 bases from J, leaving 14 bases between.

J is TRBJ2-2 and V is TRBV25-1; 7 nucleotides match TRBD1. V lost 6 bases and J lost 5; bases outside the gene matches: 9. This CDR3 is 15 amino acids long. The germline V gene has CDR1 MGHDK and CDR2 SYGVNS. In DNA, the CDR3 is TGTGCCAGCAGCCGAGAGGGGGCAGGTACCGGGGAGCTGTTTTTT. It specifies CASSREGAGTGELFF.

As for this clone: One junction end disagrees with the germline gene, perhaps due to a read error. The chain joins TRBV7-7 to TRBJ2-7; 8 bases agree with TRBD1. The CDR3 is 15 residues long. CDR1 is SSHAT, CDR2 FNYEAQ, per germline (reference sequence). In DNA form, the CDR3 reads TGTGCTAGCAGCTTAGGGCAGGGGGCTAACTACGAGCAGTACTTC. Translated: CASSLGQGANYEQYF.

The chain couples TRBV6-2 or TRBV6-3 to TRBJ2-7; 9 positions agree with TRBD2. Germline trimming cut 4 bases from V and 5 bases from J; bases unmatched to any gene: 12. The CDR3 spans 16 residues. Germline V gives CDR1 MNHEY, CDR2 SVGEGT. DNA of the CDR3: TGTGCCAGCAGTTTTCCACTACTAGCGGGTTCTGACGAGCAGTACTTC. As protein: CASSFPLLAGSDEQYF.

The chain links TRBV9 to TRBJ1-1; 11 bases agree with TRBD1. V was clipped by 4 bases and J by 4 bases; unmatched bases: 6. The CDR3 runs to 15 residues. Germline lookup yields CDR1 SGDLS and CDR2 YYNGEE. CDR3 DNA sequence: TGTGCCAGCAGCCCGGGACAGGGGGGGATCACTGAAGCTTTCTTT. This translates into CASSPGQGGITEAFF.

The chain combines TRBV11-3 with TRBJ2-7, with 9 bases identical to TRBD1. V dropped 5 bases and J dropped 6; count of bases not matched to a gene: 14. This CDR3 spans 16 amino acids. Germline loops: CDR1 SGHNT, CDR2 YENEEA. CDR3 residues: CASSTRIGQGIGEQYF. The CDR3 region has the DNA TGTGCCAGCAGCACCCGCATCGGACAGGGGATAGGCGAGCAGTACTTC.

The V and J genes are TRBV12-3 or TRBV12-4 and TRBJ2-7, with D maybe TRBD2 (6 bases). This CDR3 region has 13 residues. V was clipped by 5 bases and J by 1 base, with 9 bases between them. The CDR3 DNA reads TGTGCCAGCAGTGGAGGGACGTCCTACGAGCAGTACTTC. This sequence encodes CASSGGTSYEQYF.

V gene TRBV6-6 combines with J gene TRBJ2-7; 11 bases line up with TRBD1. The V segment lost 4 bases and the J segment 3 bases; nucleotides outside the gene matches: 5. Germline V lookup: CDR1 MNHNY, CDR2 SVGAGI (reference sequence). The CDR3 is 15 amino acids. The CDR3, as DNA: TGTGCCAGCAGTTTCGGGACAGGGGGTAGCTACGAGCAGTACTTC. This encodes CASSFGTGGSYEQYF.

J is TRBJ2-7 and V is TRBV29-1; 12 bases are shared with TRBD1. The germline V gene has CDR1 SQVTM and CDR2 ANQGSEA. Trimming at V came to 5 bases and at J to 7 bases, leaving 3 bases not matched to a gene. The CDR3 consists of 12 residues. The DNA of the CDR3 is TGCAGCGTTTGGGACAGGGGGCGTGAGCAGTACTTC. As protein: CSVWDRGREQYF.

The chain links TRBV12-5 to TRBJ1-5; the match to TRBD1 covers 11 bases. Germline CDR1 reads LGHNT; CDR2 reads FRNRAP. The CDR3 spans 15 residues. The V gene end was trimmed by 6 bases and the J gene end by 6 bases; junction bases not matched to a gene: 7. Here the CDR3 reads CASGPGTGGVQPQHF. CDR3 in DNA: TGTGCTAGTGGCCCCGGGACAGGGGGTGTTCAGCCCCAGCATTTT.

CDR3 sequence reads: CASSVDGDTTDTQYF. The CDR3 DNA sequence: TGTGCCAGCAGCGTGGATGGAGATACCACAGATACGCAGTATTTT. This chain joins TRBV9 and TRBJ2-3; D remains unclear. The CDR3 sequence is 15 residues long. The germline gives CDR1 SGDLS, CDR2 YYNGEE. Between the trimmed V and J ends, which lost 2 bases and 2 bases, there was a span of 12 bases.

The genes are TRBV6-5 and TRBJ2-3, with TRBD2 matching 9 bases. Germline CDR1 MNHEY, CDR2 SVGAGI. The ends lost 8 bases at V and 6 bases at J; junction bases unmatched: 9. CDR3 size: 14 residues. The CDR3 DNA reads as TGTGCCAGCGCCCCGGGACTAGCAGGTGATACGCAGTATTTT. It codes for CASAPGLAGDTQYF.

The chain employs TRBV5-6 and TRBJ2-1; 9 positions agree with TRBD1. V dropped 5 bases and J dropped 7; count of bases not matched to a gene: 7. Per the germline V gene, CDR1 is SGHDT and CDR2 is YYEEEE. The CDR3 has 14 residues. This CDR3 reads CASRAGTGLNEQFF. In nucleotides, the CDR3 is TGTGCCAGCAGGGCCGGGACAGGGCTTAATGAGCAGTTCTTC.

Written as DNA, the CDR3 is TGCGCCAGCAGCCAAGTGAGGGACTATGAGCAGTTCTTC. Its protein product is CASSQVRDYEQFF. V and J are TRBV4-1 and TRBJ2-1; D is possibly TRBD2 (6 bases). This CDR3 is 13 amino acids long. Between the trimmed V and J ends, which lost 1 base and 8 bases, there was a span of 9 bases. Germline V CDR1 and CDR2: MGHRA, YSYEKL.

CDR3 sequence (DNA): TGCAGTGCTAGTCTAGCAGATACGCAGTATTTT. Protein product: CSASLADTQYF. This sequence joins TRBV20-1 and TRBJ2-3, with D unclear. Germline V CDR1 and CDR2: DFQATT, SNEGSKA (reference sequence). V lost 3 bases, J lost 4 bases, and 5 bases lay in between. The CDR3 loop spans 11 amino acids.

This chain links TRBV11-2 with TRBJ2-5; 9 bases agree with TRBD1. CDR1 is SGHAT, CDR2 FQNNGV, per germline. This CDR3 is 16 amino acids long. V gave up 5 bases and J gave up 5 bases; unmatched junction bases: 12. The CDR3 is CASSPQDRGGWETQYF. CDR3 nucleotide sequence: TGTGCCAGCAGCCCTCAGGACAGGGGTGGGTGGGAGACCCAGTACTTC.